This T cell receptor beta chain was sequenced in a study of read filtering for tumor transcriptome and immune sequencing. Study-wide background: Patients were 17 male and some 13 female, mean age roughly 68 years, range roughly 47 to 85.

From roughly 0.4 ug of RNA, a library with molecular barcoded alpha/delta and beta/gamma adaptors was made. Each CDR3 protein gets one entry after TCRdb re-called the reads with MiXCR. Of around 14,000 distinct CDR3 sequences listed, roughly 22% were seen once; the top ten hold about 84%. This clonotype showed up many times. CDR3 length equals 16 residues. The germline V gene encodes CDR1 SGHTA and CDR2 FQGNSA. V was clipped by 5 bases and J by 1 base; unmatched bases: 7. This chain links TRBV7-2 with TRBJ2-1; 8 bases map to TRBD2. The source of this sequence is a donor aged 40 or over with multiple myeloma. The sample comprised a population of CD138-negative cells sorted from bone marrow. CDR3 bases: TGTGCCAGCAGCATTAGAGCGGGAGATTCCTACAATGAGCAGTTCTTC. Translating gives CASSIRAGDSYNEQFF.